This TCR beta chain was documented in a study of CD8+ T cells in alopecia areata. Once RNA had been extracted, it was reverse transcribed into cDNA to act as the sequencing template. Repertoires were generated with immunoSEQ multiplex PCR, while TCRdb's copy carries only in-frame clones and drops some. The table shows a few hundred thousand clones, with around 57% occurring only once. This clone was picked up a small number of times. Treatment noted: oral pan-JAK inhibitor, 5-10 mg twice daily. Germline V CDR1 and CDR2: LGHNA, YSLEER. There are 13 residues in the CDR3. With 4 bases removed from V and 12 bases from J, the gap between germline ends came to 15 bases.

Sequencing used CD4+ T cells sorted from blood, obtained at week 4, from a patient treated with tofacitinib. This receptor was obtained from a human donor with alopecia areata. The chain uses TRBV4-3 and TRBJ1-4; unclear D gene. The CDR3 reads CASSLLGSGELFF. CDR3 DNA: TGCGCCAGCAGCCTTTTGGGGAGTGGGGAACTGTTTTTT.